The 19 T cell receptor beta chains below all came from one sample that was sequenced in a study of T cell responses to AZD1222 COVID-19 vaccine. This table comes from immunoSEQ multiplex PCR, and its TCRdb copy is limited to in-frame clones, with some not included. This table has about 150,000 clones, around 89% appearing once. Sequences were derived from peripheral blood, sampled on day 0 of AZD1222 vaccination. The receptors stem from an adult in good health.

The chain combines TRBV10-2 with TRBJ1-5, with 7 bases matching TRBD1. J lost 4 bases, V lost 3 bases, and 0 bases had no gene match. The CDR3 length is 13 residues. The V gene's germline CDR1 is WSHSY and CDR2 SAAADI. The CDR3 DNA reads TGCGCCAGCAGTGAACAGGGGAATCAGCCCCAGCATTTT. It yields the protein CASSEQGNQPQHF.

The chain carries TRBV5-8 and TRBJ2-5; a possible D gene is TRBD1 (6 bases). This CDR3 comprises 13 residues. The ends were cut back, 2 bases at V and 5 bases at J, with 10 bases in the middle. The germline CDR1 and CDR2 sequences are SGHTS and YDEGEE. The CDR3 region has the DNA TGTGCCAGCAGCTTACAGGGAGTTGAGACCCAGTACTTC. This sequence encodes CASSLQGVETQYF.

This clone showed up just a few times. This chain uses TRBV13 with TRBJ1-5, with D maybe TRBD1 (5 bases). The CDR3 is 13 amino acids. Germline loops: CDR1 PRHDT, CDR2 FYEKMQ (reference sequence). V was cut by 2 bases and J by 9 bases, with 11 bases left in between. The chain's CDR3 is CASSLSGVGPQHF. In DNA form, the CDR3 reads TGTGCCAGCAGCTTATCGGGGGTCGGGCCCCAGCATTTT.

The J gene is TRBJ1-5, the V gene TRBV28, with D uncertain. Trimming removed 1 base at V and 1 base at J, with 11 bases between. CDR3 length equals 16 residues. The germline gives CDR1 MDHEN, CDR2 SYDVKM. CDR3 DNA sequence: TGTGCCAGCAGTTTATTTTCCGTATCGAGCAATCAGCCCCAGCATTTT. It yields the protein CASSLFSVSSNQPQHF. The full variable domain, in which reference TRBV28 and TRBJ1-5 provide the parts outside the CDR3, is DVKVTQSSRYLVKRTGEKVFLECVQDMDHENMFWYRQDPGLGLRLIYFSYDVKMKEKGDIPEGYSVSREKKERFSLILESASTNQTSMYLCASSLFSVSSNQPQHFGDGTRLSIL.

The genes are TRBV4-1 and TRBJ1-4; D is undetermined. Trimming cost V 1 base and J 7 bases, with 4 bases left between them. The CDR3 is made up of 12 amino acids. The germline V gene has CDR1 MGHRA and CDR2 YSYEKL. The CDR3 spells CASSQGSEKLFF. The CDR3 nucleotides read TGCGCCAGCAGCCAAGGGAGTGAAAAACTGTTTTTT.

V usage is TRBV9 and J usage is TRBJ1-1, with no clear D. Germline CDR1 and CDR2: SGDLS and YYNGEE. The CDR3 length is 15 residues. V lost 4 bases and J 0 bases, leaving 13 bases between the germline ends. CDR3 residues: CASSTQAGMNTEAFF. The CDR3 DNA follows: TGTGCCAGCAGCACCCAGGCAGGAATGAACACTGAAGCTTTCTTT.

The CDR3 spells CASSYVRGRDNEQFF. The CDR3 region has the DNA TGTGCCAGCAGTTACGTCAGGGGGCGCGACAATGAGCAGTTCTTC. This chain links TRBV6-5 with TRBJ2-1; 8 bases are shared with TRBD1. Germline V gene sequence: CDR1 MNHEY, CDR2 SVGAGI. The V and J ends lost 2 bases and 5 bases, in that order; junction bases with no gene match: 5. This CDR3 spans 15 amino acids.

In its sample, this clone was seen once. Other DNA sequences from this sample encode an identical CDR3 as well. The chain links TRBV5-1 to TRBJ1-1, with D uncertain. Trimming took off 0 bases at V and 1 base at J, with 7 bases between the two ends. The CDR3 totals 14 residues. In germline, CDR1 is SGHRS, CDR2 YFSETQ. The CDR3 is CASSLGPGNTEAFF. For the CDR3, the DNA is TGCGCCAGCAGCTTGGGGCCTGGGAACACTGAAGCTTTCTTT.

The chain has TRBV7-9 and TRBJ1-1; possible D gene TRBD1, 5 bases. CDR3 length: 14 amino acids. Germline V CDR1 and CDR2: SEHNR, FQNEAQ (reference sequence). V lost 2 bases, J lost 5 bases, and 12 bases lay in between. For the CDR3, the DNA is TGTGCCAGCAGCTTATCATTCGGGGGAACTGAAGCTTTCTTT. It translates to CASSLSFGGTEAFF.

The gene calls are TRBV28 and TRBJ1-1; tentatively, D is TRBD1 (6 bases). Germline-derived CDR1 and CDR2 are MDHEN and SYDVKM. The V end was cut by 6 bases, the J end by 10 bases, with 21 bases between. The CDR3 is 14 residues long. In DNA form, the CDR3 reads TGTGCCAGCAGGTCCAATACCGGGACAATGTCAGCTTTCTTT. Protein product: CASRSNTGTMSAFF.

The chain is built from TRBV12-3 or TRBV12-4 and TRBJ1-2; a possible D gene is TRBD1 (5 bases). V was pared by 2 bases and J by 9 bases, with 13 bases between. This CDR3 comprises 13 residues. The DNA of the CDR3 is TGTGCCAGCAGTTTAAGGGGAAGAAGGCGCTACACCTTC. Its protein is CASSLRGRRRYTF.

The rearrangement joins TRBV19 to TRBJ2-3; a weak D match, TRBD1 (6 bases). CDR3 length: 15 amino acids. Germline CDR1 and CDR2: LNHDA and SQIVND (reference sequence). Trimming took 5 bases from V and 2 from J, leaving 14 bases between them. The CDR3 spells CASSSQGGTTDTQYF. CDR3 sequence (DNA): TGTGCCAGTAGTTCCCAAGGGGGAACCACAGATACGCAGTATTTT.

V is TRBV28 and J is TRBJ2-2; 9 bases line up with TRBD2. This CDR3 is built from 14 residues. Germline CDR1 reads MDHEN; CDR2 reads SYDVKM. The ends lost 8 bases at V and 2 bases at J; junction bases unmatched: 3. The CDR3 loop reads CASWRGGNTGELFF. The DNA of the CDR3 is TGTGCCAGCTGGCGGGGGGGAAACACCGGGGAGCTGTTTTTT.

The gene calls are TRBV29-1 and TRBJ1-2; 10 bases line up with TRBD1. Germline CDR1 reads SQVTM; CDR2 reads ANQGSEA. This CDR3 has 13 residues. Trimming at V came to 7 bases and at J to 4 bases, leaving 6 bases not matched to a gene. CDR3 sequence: CSARDRGGYGYTF. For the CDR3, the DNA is TGCAGCGCCCGGGACAGGGGCGGCTATGGCTACACCTTC.

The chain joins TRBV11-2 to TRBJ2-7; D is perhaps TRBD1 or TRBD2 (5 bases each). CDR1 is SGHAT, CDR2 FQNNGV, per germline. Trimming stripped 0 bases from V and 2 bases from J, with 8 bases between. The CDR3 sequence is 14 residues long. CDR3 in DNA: TGTGCCAGCAGCTTAGAAGGGGAGCCCTACGAGCAGTACTTC. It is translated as CASSLEGEPYEQYF.

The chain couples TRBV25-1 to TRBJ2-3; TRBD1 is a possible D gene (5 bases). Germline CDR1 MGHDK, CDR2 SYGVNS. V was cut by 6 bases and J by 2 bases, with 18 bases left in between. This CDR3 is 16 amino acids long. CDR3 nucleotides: TGTGCCAGCAGCCCGCGCCTGGGGCCGCACACAGATACGCAGTATTTT. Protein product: CASSPRLGPHTDTQYF.

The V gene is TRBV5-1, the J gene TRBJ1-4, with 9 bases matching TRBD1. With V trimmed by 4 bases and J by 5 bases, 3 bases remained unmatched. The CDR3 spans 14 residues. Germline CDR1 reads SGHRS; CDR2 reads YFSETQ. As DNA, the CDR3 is TGCGCCAGCAGCGCGGGACAGGGAAATGAAAAACTGTTTTTT. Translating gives CASSAGQGNEKLFF.

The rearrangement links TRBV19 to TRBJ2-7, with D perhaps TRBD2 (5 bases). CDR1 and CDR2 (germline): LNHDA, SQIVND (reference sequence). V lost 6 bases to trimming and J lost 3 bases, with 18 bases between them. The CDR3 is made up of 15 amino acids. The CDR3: CASSRVEEGGYEQYF. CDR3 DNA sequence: TGTGCCAGTAGCCGGGTCGAGGAAGGAGGCTACGAGCAGTACTTC.

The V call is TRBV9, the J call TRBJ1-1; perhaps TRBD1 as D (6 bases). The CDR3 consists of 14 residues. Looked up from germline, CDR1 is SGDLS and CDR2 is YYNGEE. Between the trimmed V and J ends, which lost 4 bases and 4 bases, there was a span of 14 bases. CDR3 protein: CASSPNLQGTEAFF. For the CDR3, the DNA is TGTGCCAGCAGCCCTAATTTACAGGGCACTGAAGCTTTCTTT.